This TCR beta chain was recorded in a study of tumor-infiltrating lymphocytes in primary liver carcinoma. Notes on the study in general: Tumor region pairs shared more overlap than did tumor-adjacent and tumor-blood pairs.

Blood RNA was derived from unsorted whole blood, and germline DNA was extracted too. This clonotype was recorded only once. The antigen is unknown. A much more abundant neighbour one base away suggests this may be a read error. V gave up 5 bases and J gave up 12 bases, with 13 bases separating them. The CDR3 runs 11 residues. The germline CDR1 and CDR2 sequences are MNHEY and SVGEGT. A constant-region primer primed TCR beta cDNA synthesis from about 0.45 ug of total RNA. Employing slightly modified ARM-PCR, three nested multiplex PCR rounds were run, and these gave rise to the TCR beta libraries. Running 10 cycles apiece, the first two PCR rounds relied on TRBV1-TRBV30 forward primers together with a C-beta reverse primer. TCRdb re-called the multiplex PCR reads through MiXCR, storing one row per CDR3 protein. Of roughly 330,000 distinct CDR3 sequences in the sample, 65% were seen once.

This clonotype was sampled from a man in his forties with primary liver carcinoma and hepatitis B virus infection. Sequenced input: peripheral blood. This sequence joins TRBV6-2 or TRBV6-3 and TRBJ1-2, with D possibly matching TRBD1 (5 bases). The CDR3 sequence is CASSEMRGDTF. The CDR3 region has the DNA TGTGCCAGCAGTGAAATGCGGGGCGACACCTTC.